Listed here are 17 T cell receptor beta chains from one sample, sequenced in a study of CD8 T cells in Susac syndrome. The RNA input was roughly 0.45 to 1 ug, and it was reverse transcribed with random hexamers. TCRdb used MiXCR to reprocess the immunoSEQ multiplex PCR reads, holding one entry per CDR3 protein. The sample lists some 190,000 distinct CDR3 sequences, about 94% occurring once. Material for sequencing was CD4+ T cells from PBMCs. The receptors were gathered from a human donor in good health.

This chain links TRBV29-1 with TRBJ2-1; D remains unclear. This CDR3 comprises 11 residues. With 2 bases removed from V and 5 bases from J, the gap between germline ends came to 4 bases. Germline CDR1 is SQVTM and CDR2 is ANQGSEA. The CDR3 DNA follows: TGCAGCGTTGAATCTAACAATGAGCAGTTCTTC. Residues: CSVESNNEQFF.

The chain has TRBV20-1 and TRBJ1-5; 10 nucleotides line up with TRBD1. Germline lookup yields CDR1 DFQATT and CDR2 SNEGSKA (reference sequence). The CDR3 sequence is 15 residues long. The V segment lost 7 bases and the J segment 3 bases; nucleotides outside the gene matches: 9. The CDR3 region is CSVLTGGAFNQPQHF. The CDR3 DNA sequence: TGCAGTGTTCTGACAGGGGGCGCCTTCAATCAGCCCCAGCATTTT.

The V and J genes are TRBV13 and TRBJ2-3; D is possibly TRBD1 or TRBD2 (5 bases each). Germline V gene sequence: CDR1 PRHDT, CDR2 FYEKMQ (reference sequence). V lost 6 bases and J lost 2, with 18 bases in between. The CDR3 sequence is 16 residues long. CDR3 protein: CASRRGRDLPTDTQYF. The DNA for the CDR3 is TGTGCCAGCAGACGGGGACGGGACCTACCCACAGATACGCAGTATTTT. The variable domain in full, completed from reference TRBV13 and TRBJ2-3, reads AAGVIQSPRHLIKEKRETATLKCYPIPRHDTVYWYQQGPGQDPQFLISFYEKMQSDKGSIPDRFSAQQFSDYHSELNMSSLELGDSALYFCASRRGRDLPTDTQYFGPGTRLTVL.

The CDR3 reads CASSTGGFTEAFF. CDR3 coding DNA: TGCGCCAGCAGTACAGGGGGCTTTACTGAAGCTTTCTTT. The gene calls are TRBV5-1 and TRBJ1-1, with 9 bases aligning to TRBD1. Germline V gene lookup returns CDR1 SGHRS and CDR2 YFSETQ. V shed 5 bases and J 5 bases; nucleotides not matched to a gene: 4. The CDR3 has 13 amino acids.

The rearrangement joins TRBV7-9 to TRBJ2-1; 12 positions match TRBD2. V dropped 5 bases and J dropped 0; count of bases not matched to a gene: 2. Germline V gene lookup returns CDR1 SEHNR and CDR2 FQNEAQ (reference sequence). This CDR3 comprises 16 residues. The CDR3 sequence: CASSPLAGGSYNEQFF. The CDR3 coding sequence is TGTGCCAGCAGCCCACTAGCGGGAGGCTCCTACAATGAGCAGTTCTTC.

The CDR3 nucleotides read TGTGCCAGCAGCTTAGAAGGGAATCCCGTCTACGAGCAGTACTTC. As protein: CASSLEGNPVYEQYF. The rearrangement joins TRBV7-2 to TRBJ2-7, with D unresolved. Trimming cost V 1 base and J 3 bases, with 13 bases left between them. The CDR3 contains 15 residues. The V gene's germline CDR1 is SGHTA and CDR2 FQGNSA.

The V gene is TRBV7-2, the J gene TRBJ2-3; D is perhaps TRBD1 (6 bases). V was clipped by 6 bases and J by 2 bases, with 9 bases between them. From germline, CDR1 is SGHTA and CDR2 FQGNSA. CDR3 length equals 13 residues. The CDR3 sequence: CASRAGATDTQYF. Written as DNA, the CDR3 is TGTGCCAGCAGGGCAGGGGCCACAGATACGCAGTATTTT.

The V call is TRBV7-2, the J call TRBJ2-3; D is perhaps TRBD2 (6 bases). This CDR3 contains 16 residues. Germline CDR1 is SGHTA and CDR2 is FQGNSA. Trimming shortened V by 7 bases and J by 3 bases, and 20 bases separated the two germline ends. CDR3 sequence (DNA): TGTGCCAGCACCTCTGGTCCCAATCTAGCGACAGATACGCAGTATTTT. This encodes CASTSGPNLATDTQYF.

V gene TRBV4-3 combines with J gene TRBJ1-1, with D hard to call. V was clipped by 0 bases and J by 1 base, with 9 bases between them. The germline gives CDR1 LGHNA, CDR2 YSLEER. This CDR3 is built from 15 residues. The CDR3 is CASSQERQWNTEAFF. The DNA of the CDR3 is TGCGCCAGCAGCCAAGAACGACAATGGAACACTGAAGCTTTCTTT.

V gene TRBV6-5 combines with J gene TRBJ2-3; TRBD2 is a possible D gene (6 bases). Germline assignment: CDR1 MNHEY and CDR2 SVGAGI. Trimming took off 4 bases at V and 3 bases at J, with 17 bases between the two ends. The CDR3 length is 16 residues. CDR3 protein: CASSSAKSGGTDTQYF. The DNA for the CDR3 is TGTGCCAGCAGTTCCGCCAAATCTGGGGGGACAGATACGCAGTATTTT.

CDR3 nucleotide sequence: TGTGCCTCCAGGGGGGCAGATACGCAGTATTTT. It codes for CASRGADTQYF. The genes are TRBV25-1 and TRBJ2-3; D may be TRBD1 (7 bases). The CDR3 has 11 amino acids. Germline-derived CDR1 and CDR2 are MGHDK and SYGVNS. V was cut by 11 bases and J by 4 bases, with 10 bases left in between.

The V gene is TRBV4-3, the J gene TRBJ2-3; no clear D. Trimming pared 4 bases from V and 7 bases from J, leaving 12 bases between. The length of the CDR3 is 13 residues. From germline, CDR1 is LGHNA and CDR2 YSLEER. DNA of the CDR3: TGCGCCAGCAGCCGGGGTACTGGAAATACGCAGTATTTT. Protein: CASSRGTGNTQYF.

This clonotype was counted a single time. The chain couples TRBV5-1 to TRBJ2-4, with D unclear. Trimming took off 0 bases at V and 0 bases at J, with 16 bases between the two ends. The CDR3 totals 18 residues. CDR1 SGHRS and CDR2 YFSETQ come from the germline V gene. The CDR3 DNA reads as TGCGCCAGCAGCTTGGGGTCGTCGGCTAACCAAGCCAAAAACATTCAGTACTTC. Residues: CASSLGSSANQAKNIQYF.

The chain carries TRBV4-2 and TRBJ2-3, with 8 bases that match TRBD2. This CDR3 contains 16 residues. The trim removed 1 base at V and 4 bases at J, leaving 7 bases unmatched. Germline values: CDR1 LGHNA, CDR2 YNFKEQ. CDR3 coding DNA: TGTGCCAGCAGCCAAGCGGATGCGGGAGGCCCAGATACGCAGTATTTT. Amino acids: CASSQADAGGPDTQYF.

This chain joins TRBV20-1 and TRBJ1-2; 8 bases fit TRBD1. Germline V CDR1 and CDR2: DFQATT, SNEGSKA (reference sequence). The junction had 2 bases not matched to a gene; V was cut back by 7 bases and J by 4 bases. The CDR3 length is 11 residues. CDR3 in DNA: TGCAGTGTCACAGGGGGCTATGGCTACACCTTC. Its translation: CSVTGGYGYTF.

This sequence joins TRBV20-1 and TRBJ1-4, with 8 nucleotides matching TRBD1. Germline assignment: CDR1 DFQATT and CDR2 SNEGSKA (reference sequence). J gave up 7 bases and V 5 bases, and 6 bases lay outside the gene matches. This CDR3 comprises 13 residues. The CDR3 loop is CSARTGWSEKLFF. In DNA form, the CDR3 reads TGCAGTGCTCGGACAGGGTGGAGTGAAAAACTGTTTTTT.

J is TRBJ1-2 and V is TRBV7-2; perhaps TRBD1 as D (5 bases). In germline, CDR1 is SGHTA, CDR2 FQGNSA. The CDR3 length is 15 residues. V shed 5 bases and J shed 4 bases, with 17 bases lying between them. The CDR3: CASSPAATDVYGYTF. CDR3 nucleotides: TGTGCCAGCAGCCCGGCCGCGACAGATGTCTATGGCTACACCTTC.